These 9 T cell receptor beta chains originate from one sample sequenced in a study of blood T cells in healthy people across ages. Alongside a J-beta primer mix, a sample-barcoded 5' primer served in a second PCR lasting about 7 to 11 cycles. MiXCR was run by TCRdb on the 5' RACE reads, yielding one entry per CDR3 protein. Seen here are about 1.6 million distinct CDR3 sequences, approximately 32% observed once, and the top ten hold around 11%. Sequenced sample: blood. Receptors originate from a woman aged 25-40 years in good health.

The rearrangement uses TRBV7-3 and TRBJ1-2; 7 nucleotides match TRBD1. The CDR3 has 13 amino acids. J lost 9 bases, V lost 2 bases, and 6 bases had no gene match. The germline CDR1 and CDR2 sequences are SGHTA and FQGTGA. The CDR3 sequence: CASSLDREGRYTF. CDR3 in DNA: TGTGCCAGCAGCTTAGACAGGGAAGGGCGCTACACCTTC.

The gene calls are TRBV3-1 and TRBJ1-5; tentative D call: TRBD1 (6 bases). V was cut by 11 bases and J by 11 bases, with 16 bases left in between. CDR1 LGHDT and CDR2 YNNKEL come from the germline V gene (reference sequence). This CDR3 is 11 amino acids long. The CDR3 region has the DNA TGTGCCGCAGGGGAAGGTCAAGCCCAGCATTTT. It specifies CAAGEGQAQHF.

CDR3 loop: CASSFAGSIQETQYF. Here the CDR3 DNA reads TGTGCCAGCAGTTTCGCAGGGTCGATTCAAGAGACCCAGTACTTC. The rearrangement links TRBV28 to TRBJ2-5, with D perhaps matching TRBD1 (5 bases). V lost 3 bases to trimming and J lost 2 bases, with 13 bases between them. The germline CDR1 and CDR2 sequences are MDHEN and SYDVKM. This CDR3 is built from 15 residues.

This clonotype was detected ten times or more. The CDR3 DNA is TGCAGCGTTGAAGAGGCCTACAATGAGCAGTTCTTC. Its translation is CSVEEAYNEQFF. This rearrangement joins TRBV29-1 to TRBJ2-1; D is unresolved. Germline V gene lookup returns CDR1 SQVTM and CDR2 ANQGSEA. The CDR3 spans 12 residues. Trimming left V 0 bases short and J 2 bases short, with 2 bases between.

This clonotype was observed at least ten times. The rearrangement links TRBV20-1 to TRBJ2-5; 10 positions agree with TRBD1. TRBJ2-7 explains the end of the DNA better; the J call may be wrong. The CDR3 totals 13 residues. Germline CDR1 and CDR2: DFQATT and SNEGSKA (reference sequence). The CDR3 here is CSSSRDRGREQYF. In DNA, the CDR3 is TGCAGTAGTAGTCGGGACAGGGGTCGCGAGCAGTACTTC.

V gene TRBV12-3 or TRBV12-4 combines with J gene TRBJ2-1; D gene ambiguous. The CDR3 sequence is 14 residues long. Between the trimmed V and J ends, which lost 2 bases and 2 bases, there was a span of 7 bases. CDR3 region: CASSLKRTYNEQFF. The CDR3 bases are TGTGCCAGCAGTTTAAAAAGGACCTACAATGAGCAGTTCTTC.

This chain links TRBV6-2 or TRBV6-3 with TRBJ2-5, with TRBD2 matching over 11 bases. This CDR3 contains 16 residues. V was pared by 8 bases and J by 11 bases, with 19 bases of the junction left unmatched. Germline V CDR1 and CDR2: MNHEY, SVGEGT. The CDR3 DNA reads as TGTGCCAGCGATAGCGGGGGGGCCAGACTTTACAATGAGCAGTACTTC. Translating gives CASDSGGARLYNEQYF.

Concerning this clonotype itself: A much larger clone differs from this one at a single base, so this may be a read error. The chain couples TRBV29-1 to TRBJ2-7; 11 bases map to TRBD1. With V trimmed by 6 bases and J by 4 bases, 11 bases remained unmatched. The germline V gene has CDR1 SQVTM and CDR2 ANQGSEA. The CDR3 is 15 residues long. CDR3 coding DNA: TGCAGCGTGAGGGGGGGGACAGGGGGAAATTACGAGCAGTACTTC. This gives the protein CSVRGGTGGNYEQYF.

CDR3 DNA: TGTGCCAGCGGCAAATCTAATTTTGGACAGGGGAAAGGCTACGAGCAGTACTTC. Translated, it gives CASGKSNFGQGKGYEQYF. The chain joins TRBV21-1 to TRBJ2-7; the table calls TRBD1, which could not be checked here. TRBV21-1 has pseudogene status. This CDR3 comprises 18 residues.